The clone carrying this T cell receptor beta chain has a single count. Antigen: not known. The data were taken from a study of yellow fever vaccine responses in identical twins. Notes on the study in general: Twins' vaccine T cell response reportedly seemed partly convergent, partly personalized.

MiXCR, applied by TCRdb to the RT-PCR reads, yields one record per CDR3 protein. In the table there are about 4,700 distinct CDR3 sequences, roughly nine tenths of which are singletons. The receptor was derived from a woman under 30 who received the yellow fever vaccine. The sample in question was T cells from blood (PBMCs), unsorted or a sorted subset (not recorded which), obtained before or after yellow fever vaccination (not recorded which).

CDR3 amino acids: CASSQGEAYYEQYF. CDR3 DNA sequence: TGCGCCAGCAGCCAAGGGGAGGCTTACTACGAGCAGTACTTC. The chain joins TRBV4-1 to TRBJ2-7, with D maybe TRBD2 (6 bases). CDR1 is MGHRA, CDR2 YSYEKL, per germline. CDR3 size: 14 residues. The V and J ends lost 1 base and 3 bases respectively, with 10 bases between them.